This T cell receptor beta chain was sequenced in a study of response to subunit inactivated influenza vaccine listed by TCRdb under 2018. Turning to the overall study: To follow how T cells responded to a trivalent subunit inactivated influenza vaccine, the researchers relied on deep quantitative profiling of the T cell receptor repertoire.

Libraries were prepared through RT-PCR. TCRdb records Illumina HiSeq 2500 as the sequencer. The public reads were run again by TCRdb, first through fastp at Q25 and then through MiXCR, and only productive beta chains were kept. Each entry merges the rows of one CDR3 protein and shows their most common DNA and genes. The sample table holds 650,000 to 800,000 distinct CDR3 sequences, of which less than 20% were seen once. About a tenth of the sample is in the top ten clones. This clonotype has ten or more counts. Its antigen is still unknown. Per-base qualities were not stored, and no clone one base away is much larger. V is pruned by 0 bases and J by 8 bases, leaving 7 bases of the junction without a gene match. The germline V gene yields SQVTM for CDR1 and ANQGSEA for CDR2. The CDR3 goes from the cysteine to the phenylalanine over 17 residues. The only DNA kept is the CDR3, 51 bases in frame from the first base.

The research as a whole found: According to the authors, only a limited number of new T cells may be recruited by each seasonal influenza vaccination.

The clonotype comes from a man aged 50-59 years who received an inactivated influenza vaccine. Donor details come from another sample of the same person, matched by shared clones. The chain links TRBV29-1 with TRBJ2-1, with 16 bases matching TRBD2. The sample was PBMCs from blood, taken 4 to 6 days after vaccination. The DNA reads TGCAGCGTTGAAGATCAAGGGACTAGCGGGAGGGTGCATGAGCAGTTCTTC. It encodes CSVEDQGTSGRVHEQFF.